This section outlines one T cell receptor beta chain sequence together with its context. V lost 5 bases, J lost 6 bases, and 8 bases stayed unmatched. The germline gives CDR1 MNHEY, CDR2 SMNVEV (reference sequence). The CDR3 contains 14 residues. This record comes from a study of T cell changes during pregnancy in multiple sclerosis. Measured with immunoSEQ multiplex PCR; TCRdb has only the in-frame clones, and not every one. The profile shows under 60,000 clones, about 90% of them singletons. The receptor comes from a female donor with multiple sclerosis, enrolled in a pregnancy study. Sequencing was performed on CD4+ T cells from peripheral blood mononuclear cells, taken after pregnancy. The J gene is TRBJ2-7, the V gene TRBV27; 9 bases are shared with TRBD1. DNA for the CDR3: TGTGCCAGCAGTCCCCGGGACAGGGTGTCCGAGCAGTACTTC. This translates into CASSPRDRVSEQYF.